This passage covers 26 T cell receptor beta chains from one sample sequenced in a study of OX40 agonist ivuxolimab in advanced cancers. Assay: immunoSEQ multiplex PCR; the TCRdb copy retains only in-frame clones and omits some. The table records approximately 10,000 clones, about three quarters of them present only once. The sequencing used CD4+ or CD8+ T cells sorted from blood, collected in a trial of the OX40 agonist ivuxolimab. The receptor source for this set is an adult with an advanced solid tumor such as melanoma, head and neck, liver or kidney cancer.

The chain joins TRBV5-1 to TRBJ1-1; TRBD1 aligns across 9 bases. Per the germline V gene, CDR1 is SGHRS and CDR2 is YFSETQ. V shed 3 bases, J shed 5 bases, and the junction held 8 bases outside the gene matches. The CDR3 consists of 15 residues. The CDR3 sequence is CASSYGTGPSTEAFF. CDR3 bases: TGCGCCAGCAGCTACGGGACAGGGCCCTCTACTGAAGCTTTCTTT. Using reference TRBV5-1 and TRBJ1-1 for the parts outside the CDR3, the full variable domain is KAGVTQTPRYLIKTRGQQVTLSCSPISGHRSVSWYQQTPGQGLQFLFEYFSETQRNKGNFPGRFSGRQFSNSRSEMNVSTLELGDSALYLCASSYGTGPSTEAFFGQGTRLTVV.

This chain uses TRBV7-9 with TRBJ1-2; 7 nucleotides match TRBD1. This CDR3 has 15 amino acids. J was trimmed by 4 bases and V by 1 base; bases with no gene match: 6. In germline, CDR1 is SEHNR, CDR2 FQNEAQ (reference sequence). Written as DNA, the CDR3 is TGTGCCAGCAGCTTAGTGGGGCGGGACAGCTATGGCTACACCTTC. It translates to CASSLVGRDSYGYTF.

This clone was seen a few times. This chain uses TRBV9 with TRBJ1-2; D unclear. The ends were cut back, 4 bases at V and 5 bases at J, with 9 bases in the middle. The CDR3 extends over 12 amino acids. The germline gives CDR1 SGDLS, CDR2 YYNGEE. The CDR3 bases are TGTGCCAGCAGCCCACACACGTATGGCTACACCTTC. Its protein is CASSPHTYGYTF.

The chain links TRBV5-8 to TRBJ1-5; D is undetermined. V lost 2 bases and J lost 4, with 16 bases in between. CDR1 and CDR2 (germline): SGHTS, YDEGEE. The CDR3 contains 16 residues. CDR3 coding DNA: TGTGCCAGCAGCTTTCCTCCGGGTGCGGGGAATCAGCCCCAGCATTTT. Encoded protein: CASSFPPGAGNQPQHF.

The chain has TRBV27 and TRBJ2-5; maybe TRBD2 (5 bases). Per the germline V gene, CDR1 is MNHEY and CDR2 is SMNVEV (reference sequence). The CDR3 extends over 14 amino acids. Trimming took off 4 bases at V and 4 bases at J, with 13 bases between the two ends. CDR3 coding DNA: TGTGCCAGCAGTTCCCGGAGCCGGGGAGAGACCCAGTACTTC. Its translation is CASSSRSRGETQYF.

This chain joins TRBV6-1 and TRBJ2-7; no firm D call. The germline gives CDR1 MNHNS, CDR2 SASEGT. V was clipped by 2 bases and J by 0 bases, with 11 bases between them. This CDR3 is built from 15 residues. The CDR3 sequence: CASSEYVISSYEQYF. CDR3 sequence (DNA): TGTGCCAGCAGTGAATATGTCATTAGCTCCTACGAGCAGTACTTC.

This chain links TRBV9 with TRBJ1-6; TRBD1 aligns across 9 bases. CDR1 and CDR2 from the germline V gene are SGDLS and YYNGEE. The ends lost 4 bases at V and 8 bases at J; junction bases unmatched: 4. There are 14 residues in the CDR3. The CDR3 nucleotides read TGTGCCAGCAGCACCGGGACAGGGTATTCACCCCTCCACTTT. It codes for CASSTGTGYSPLHF.

As DNA, the CDR3 is TGTGCCAGCAGCTTACAAGGGCCCTATGGCTACACCTTC. Translation: CASSLQGPYGYTF. This chain links TRBV13 with TRBJ1-2; D unresolved. The germline V gene has CDR1 PRHDT and CDR2 FYEKMQ (reference sequence). The CDR3 totals 13 residues. V lost 2 bases and J 4 bases, leaving 8 bases between the germline ends.

This chain joins TRBV7-9 and TRBJ2-7; 10 positions match TRBD1. The germline V gene encodes CDR1 SEHNR and CDR2 FQNEAQ (reference sequence). The CDR3 is made up of 15 amino acids. J lost 5 bases, V lost 4 bases, and 8 bases had no gene match. DNA for the CDR3: TGTGCCAGCAGCTCCCTGGACAGGGGGGGCCACGAGCAGTACTTC. This gives the protein CASSSLDRGGHEQYF.

The gene calls are TRBV5-5 and TRBJ1-5; D may be TRBD1 (5 bases). V lost 0 bases and J 2 bases, leaving 9 bases between the germline ends. CDR1 and CDR2 (germline): SGHKS, YYEKEE (reference sequence). CDR3 length: 15 amino acids. The DNA for the CDR3 is TGTGCCAGCAGCTTGGGGCAGGGCGGCAATCAGCCCCAGCATTTT. It encodes CASSLGQGGNQPQHF.

Comment on this clone: Other DNA sequences in this sample translate to the same CDR3. The J gene is TRBJ2-3, the V gene TRBV7-2; D assignment may be TRBD1 or TRBD2 (5 bases each). The CDR3 is 14 amino acids. The germline V gene encodes CDR1 SGHTA and CDR2 FQGNSA. The V and J ends lost 1 base and 3 bases respectively, with 8 bases between them. CDR3 region: CASSLVGGTDTQYF. CDR3 sequence (DNA): TGTGCCAGCAGCTTAGTTGGGGGTACAGATACGCAGTATTTT.

This clone was recorded only once. The rearrangement joins TRBV28 to TRBJ1-1; 8 bases match TRBD1. The length of the CDR3 is 16 residues. Germline CDR1 reads MDHEN; CDR2 reads SYDVKM. The junction had 14 bases not matched to a gene; V was cut back by 6 bases and J by 5 bases. The DNA of the CDR3 is TGTGCCAGCAGACCTCGCAGCCAGGGGGCAGGGACTGAAGCTTTCTTT. The encoded protein is CASRPRSQGAGTEAFF. Full variable domain (remainder filled in from reference TRBV28 and TRBJ1-1): DVKVTQSSRYLVKRTGEKVFLECVQDMDHENMFWYRQDPGLGLRLIYFSYDVKMKEKGDIPEGYSVSREKKERFSLILESASTNQTSMYLCASRPRSQGAGTEAFFGQGTRLTVV.

In its sample, this clone was seen once. This chain links TRBV2 with TRBJ2-3, with 7 bases aligning to TRBD2. The CDR3 contains 17 residues. The V and J ends lost 1 base and 5 bases, in that order; junction bases with no gene match: 12. CDR1 SNHLY and CDR2 FYNNEI come from the germline V gene. The CDR3 spells CASSEGETSEGRDTQYF. CDR3 sequence (DNA): TGTGCCAGCAGTGAAGGGGAAACTAGCGAGGGGAGAGATACGCAGTATTTT.

In its sample, this clone was seen once. The chain couples TRBV15 to TRBJ1-5; D might be TRBD1 (5 bases). CDR3 length: 17 amino acids. V lost 3 bases to trimming and J lost 8 bases, with 23 bases between them. Germline V gene data show CDR1 as LNHNV and CDR2 as YYDKDF (reference sequence). The CDR3 loop is CATSRDTMGGLSEPQHF. Here the CDR3 DNA reads TGTGCCACCAGCAGGGATACCATGGGGGGTCTGAGTGAGCCCCAGCATTTT.

The rearrangement uses TRBV25-1 and TRBJ2-2; D uncertain. CDR3 length: 16 residues. Germline-derived CDR1 and CDR2 are MGHDK and SYGVNS. V lost 2 bases and J lost 0, with 10 bases in between. In DNA, the CDR3 is TGTGCCAGCAGTGAAGTGAGGACGGCGAACACCGGGGAGCTGTTTTTT. This encodes CASSEVRTANTGELFF.

This clone rates as medium-sized. This chain uses TRBV4-3 with TRBJ1-2; weak D call: TRBD1 (5 bases). The V and J ends lost 0 bases and 3 bases respectively, with 11 bases between them. The germline V gene encodes CDR1 LGHNA and CDR2 YSLEER. The CDR3 runs to 15 residues. CDR3 DNA sequence: TGCGCCAGCAGCCAAGATGAAGGGGATTACTATGGCTACACCTTC. It yields the protein CASSQDEGDYYGYTF.

Note on this clone: Other DNA sequences of this sample code for an identical CDR3. The rearrangement links TRBV28 to TRBJ1-5; 10 bases match TRBD1. Germline loops: CDR1 MDHEN, CDR2 SYDVKM. CDR3 length equals 15 residues. J was trimmed by 7 bases and V by 3 bases; bases with no gene match: 6. DNA of the CDR3: TGTGCCAGCAGTTTGGGACAGGGGTTCAGGCAGCCCCAGCATTTT. Translated, it gives CASSLGQGFRQPQHF.

V gene TRBV7-9 combines with J gene TRBJ2-5; D remains ambiguous. The germline gives CDR1 SEHNR, CDR2 FQNEAQ (reference sequence). Trimming left V 6 bases short and J 5 bases short, with 16 bases between. This CDR3 spans 14 amino acids. The CDR3 protein is CASSSQEFGETQYF. DNA of the CDR3: TGTGCCAGCAGTTCCCAAGAATTTGGGGAGACCCAGTACTTC.

V usage is TRBV7-6 and J usage is TRBJ2-2; 13 bases align to TRBD2. CDR1 is SGHVS and CDR2 is FNYEAQ in the germline V gene. Germline trimming cut 1 base from V and 8 bases from J; bases unmatched to any gene: 10. The CDR3 runs 18 residues. In nucleotides, the CDR3 is TGTGCCAGCAGCTTAGGCGGCAGGACTAGCGGGAGATCAGGGGAGCTGTTTTTT. Its protein is CASSLGGRTSGRSGELFF.

This clone occurred once. CDR3 in amino acids: CASSLDGQGARSSYEQYF. The CDR3 DNA sequence: TGCGCCAGCAGCTTGGATGGACAGGGGGCCAGGAGCTCCTACGAGCAGTACTTC. The rearrangement links TRBV5-1 to TRBJ2-7; 11 bases match TRBD1. The CDR3 loop spans 18 amino acids. The trim removed 0 bases at V and 0 bases at J, leaving 8 bases unmatched. Germline values: CDR1 SGHRS, CDR2 YFSETQ.

The rearrangement uses TRBV6-1 and TRBJ2-1, with 8 bases aligning to TRBD1. CDR1 is MNHNS, CDR2 SASEGT, per germline. V shed 1 base, J shed 6 bases, and the junction held 8 bases outside the gene matches. CDR3 length equals 16 residues. CDR3 sequence (DNA): TGTGCCAGCAGTGAAGGACAGGGGAGGCCTATCAATGAGCAGTTCTTC. Amino acid sequence: CASSEGQGRPINEQFF.

V usage is TRBV9 and J usage is TRBJ1-2; D may be TRBD1 (6 bases). There are 13 residues in the CDR3. V was clipped by 6 bases and J by 3 bases, with 12 bases between them. Germline CDR1 reads SGDLS; CDR2 reads YYNGEE. The CDR3 spells CASKGGKDYGYTF. The CDR3 coding sequence is TGTGCCAGCAAGGGGGGCAAGGACTATGGCTACACCTTC. Full variable domain (rest looked up from reference TRBV9 and TRBJ1-2): DSGVTQTPKHLITATGQRVTLRCSPRSGDLSVYWYQQSLDQGLQFLIQYYNGEERAKGNILERFSAQQFPDLHSELNLSSLELGDSALYFCASKGGKDYGYTFGSGTRLTVV.

The chain joins TRBV7-9 to TRBJ1-1, with TRBD1 matching over 10 bases. The germline CDR1 and CDR2 sequences are SEHNR and FQNEAQ (reference sequence). The CDR3 sequence is 15 residues long. The junction had 6 bases not matched to a gene; V was cut back by 4 bases and J by 4 bases. The CDR3 is CASSSSWTGGTEAFF. In DNA form, the CDR3 reads TGTGCCAGCAGCTCCTCCTGGACAGGGGGCACTGAAGCTTTCTTT.

The V call is TRBV2, the J call TRBJ1-1; 8 bases align to TRBD1. This CDR3 contains 15 residues. Germline V gene data show CDR1 as SNHLY and CDR2 as FYNNEI. V gave up 6 bases and J gave up 1 base; unmatched junction bases: 7. The CDR3 here is CASRLPGQANTEAFF. In DNA, the CDR3 is TGTGCCAGCAGACTCCCGGGACAGGCGAACACTGAAGCTTTCTTT.

CDR3 bases: TGTGCCAGCAGCCACTCTAGCGGGAGAATGTACAATGAGCAGTTCTTC. Protein sequence: CASSHSSGRMYNEQFF. The chain recombines TRBV4-2 with TRBJ2-1; 10 nucleotides align to TRBD2. There are 16 residues in the CDR3. CDR1 and CDR2 (germline): LGHNA, YNFKEQ. The junction had 6 bases not matched to a gene; V was cut back by 3 bases and J by 4 bases.

The chain employs TRBV7-2 and TRBJ2-1, with D perhaps given as TRBD1 or TRBD2 (5 bases each). The CDR3 length is 12 residues. Trimming stripped 8 bases from V and 1 base from J, with 6 bases between. Germline V CDR1 and CDR2: SGHTA, FQGNSA. The CDR3 sequence: CASWGSYNEQFF. The CDR3 DNA is TGTGCCAGCTGGGGGTCCTACAATGAGCAGTTCTTC.